This passage covers 29 T cell receptor beta chains from one sample sequenced in a study of Graves' ophthalmopathy and Graves' hyperthyroidism. Amplification from RNA transcripts yielded the TCR beta CDR3 regions. The authors performed first-round RT-PCR with HTBI primers and then a second-round multiplex PCR. TCRdb itself ran the multiplex PCR reads through MiXCR, one entry per CDR3 protein. The data contain more than 300,000 distinct CDR3 sequences, roughly 15% of them singletons. Sequenced material: peripheral blood. All receptors come from a young woman with stable Graves' hyperthyroidism.

This clonotype has a count of ten or more. J is TRBJ2-7 and V is TRBV6-2 or TRBV6-3; a weak D match, TRBD1 (6 bases). The V end lost 5 bases, the J end lost 2 bases, and 19 bases lay between the germline ends. This CDR3 is built from 16 residues. CDR1 and CDR2 (germline): MNHEY, SVGEGT. The CDR3 sequence: CASSRAGTNTPYEQYF. The CDR3 nucleotides are TGTGCCAGCAGTAGGGCCGGGACAAATACCCCCTACGAGCAGTACTTC.

About this clonotype itself: This sequence may be a read error, since a much larger clone differs from it by one base. The chain uses TRBV7-2 and TRBJ2-4; D not resolved. The germline V gene encodes CDR1 SGHTA and CDR2 FQGNSA. This CDR3 contains 15 residues. Written as DNA, the CDR3 is TGTGCCAGCAGCCCCCTGGGTGTAGCCAAAAACATTAAGTACTTC. This sequence encodes CASSPLGVAKNIKYF.

On this clonotype: At one end the junction does not follow the germline gene, possibly because of a read error. The chain carries TRBV5-1 and TRBJ2-4; maybe TRBD2 (6 bases). The CDR3 is 15 residues long. The germline V gene encodes CDR1 SGHRS and CDR2 YFSETQ. The CDR3 region is CASSLDGGYKNIKYF. The CDR3 DNA reads as TGCGCCAGCAGCTTGGATGGGGGGTACAAAAACATTAAGTACTTC.

Ten or more counts support this clonotype. The CDR3 reads CASSENTGGTETQYF. The DNA of the CDR3 is TGTGCCAGCAGTGAAAATACAGGGGGAACAGAGACCCAGTACTTC. The V gene is TRBV12-3 or TRBV12-4, the J gene TRBJ2-5; 8 positions match TRBD1. This CDR3 has 15 amino acids. V lost 5 bases and J lost 4; bases outside the gene matches: 9.

This clonotype appeared many times. This chain connects TRBV5-5 to TRBJ1-1; D is unresolved. The CDR3 is 13 amino acids. Trimming left V 0 bases short and J 6 bases short, with 9 bases between. Germline assignment: CDR1 SGHKS and CDR2 YYEKEE (reference sequence). The DNA for the CDR3 is TGTGCCAGCAGCTTGGGCCAGATCTCTGAAGCTTTCTTT. This sequence encodes CASSLGQISEAFF.

Turning to this clonotype: Sequence at one end of the junction differs from germline and may be a read error. V is TRBV7-6 and J is TRBJ2-5; TRBD1 aligns across 7 bases. The germline V gene has CDR1 SGHVS and CDR2 FNYEAQ. The CDR3 runs 14 residues. The CDR3 bases are TGTGCCAGCAGCCCGACCGGGACAGCGGAGACCCAGGACTTC. Translated: CASSPTGTAETQDF.

Comments on this clonotype: One junction end disagrees with the germline gene, perhaps due to a read error. The rearrangement links TRBV6-1 to TRBJ2-7; possible D gene TRBD1, 5 bases. Germline-derived CDR1 and CDR2 are MNHNS and SASEGT. This CDR3 contains 17 residues. The CDR3, as DNA: TGTGCCAGCAGTGAACCCTCCCAGGGCGACTGGTGGTACGAGCAGTGCTTC. Protein: CASSEPSQGDWWYEQCF.

The chain has TRBV5-1 and TRBJ2-2, with D perhaps assigned TRBD1 or TRBD2 (6 bases each). Germline loops: CDR1 SGHRS, CDR2 YFSETQ. V was trimmed by 2 bases and J by 8 bases, leaving 10 bases between them. The CDR3 contains 13 residues. The CDR3 DNA follows: TGCGCCAGCAGCTTCGGGGGCGAGGGGGAGCTGTTTTTT. Translating gives CASSFGGEGELFF.

This clonotype has a count of ten or more. The V and J genes are TRBV7-2 and TRBJ2-7, with TRBD2 matching over 13 bases. Germline values: CDR1 SGHTA, CDR2 FQGNSA. V lost 5 bases and J lost 3; bases outside the gene matches: 4. The CDR3 extends over 15 amino acids. CDR3 bases: TGTGCCAGCAGCCAGACTAGCGGGGGGATCTACGAGCAGTACTTC. Protein product: CASSQTSGGIYEQYF.

This clonotype was counted only a few times. The chain joins TRBV11-2 to TRBJ1-1; D ambiguous. CDR3 size: 15 residues. V was cut by 6 bases and J by 3 bases, with 17 bases left in between. In germline, CDR1 is SGHAT, CDR2 FQNNGV. The CDR3 DNA is TGTGCCAGCAGAGGGCTAAATATCGGGGACACTGAAGCTTTCTTT. This encodes CASRGLNIGDTEAFF. The complete variable domain, with remaining parts taken from reference TRBV11-2 and TRBJ1-1, reads EAGVAQSPRYKIIEKRQSVAFWCNPISGHATLYWYQQILGQGPKLLIQFQNNGVVDDSQLPKDRFSAERLKGVDSTLKIQPAKLEDSAVYLCASRGLNIGDTEAFFGQGTRLTVV.

This chain links TRBV6-2 or TRBV6-3 with TRBJ1-1; the D is unclear. This CDR3 spans 13 amino acids. CDR1 MNHEY and CDR2 SVGEGT come from the germline V gene. The ends were cut back, 0 bases at V and 4 bases at J, with 6 bases in the middle. The CDR3 DNA follows: TGTGCCAGCAGTTACTCGCGTAGCACTGAAGCTTTCTTT. Protein: CASSYSRSTEAFF.

The chain combines TRBV15 with TRBJ1-5, with D possibly TRBD1 on 6 matching bases. The CDR3 spans 16 residues. V shed 0 bases and J shed 6 bases, with 15 bases lying between them. In germline, CDR1 is LNHNV, CDR2 YYDKDF (reference sequence). The CDR3 DNA reads TGTGCCACCAGCAGAGAGCGGGGGGCGATACCTCAGCCCCAGCATTTT. It translates to CATSRERGAIPQPQHF.

This clonotype was detected ten times or more. V and J are TRBV19 and TRBJ1-2; 12 bases match TRBD1. The CDR3 totals 14 residues. The J segment lost 8 bases and the V segment lost 5 bases, leaving 6 bases of the junction unmatched. Germline V gene data show CDR1 as LNHDA and CDR2 as SQIVND (reference sequence). The CDR3 region has the DNA TGTGCCAGTAGTGCGGGACAGGGGGCTGGAGGCTACACCTTC. The encoded protein is CASSAGQGAGGYTF.

This clonotype was observed at least ten times. The V and J genes are TRBV9 and TRBJ2-5; 8 bases are shared with TRBD1. The germline V gene has CDR1 SGDLS and CDR2 YYNGEE. The CDR3 runs 14 residues. V lost 4 bases, J lost 2 bases, and 4 bases stayed unmatched. In DNA form, the CDR3 reads TGTGCCAGCAGCCCATGGGACAGGCAAGAGACCCAGTACTTC. Its translation is CASSPWDRQETQYF.

This rearrangement joins TRBV4-1 to TRBJ1-6; 7 positions agree with TRBD1. The germline CDR1 and CDR2 sequences are MGHRA and YSYEKL. This CDR3 spans 17 amino acids. J lost 10 bases, V lost 1 base, and 13 bases had no gene match. The CDR3 sequence: CASSQVLRRGVRSPLHF. The CDR3 DNA reads as TGCGCCAGCAGCCAAGTCCTCCGCAGGGGGGTACGATCACCCCTCCACTTT.

This clonotype was counted many times. The V call is TRBV6-2 or TRBV6-3, the J call TRBJ1-1; D is unclear. The CDR3 has 13 amino acids. Looked up from germline, CDR1 is MNHEY and CDR2 is SVGEGT. Trimming stripped 7 bases from V and 6 bases from J, with 15 bases between. CDR3 nucleotide sequence: TGTGCCAGCACCCCGCGGCGCCGTTCTGAAGCTTTCTTT. Translating gives CASTPRRRSEAFF.

This clonotype has ten or more counts. V is TRBV29-1 and J is TRBJ1-1; D is ambiguous. The germline V gene encodes CDR1 SQVTM and CDR2 ANQGSEA. Trimming pared 4 bases from V and 1 base from J, leaving 13 bases between. This CDR3 has 14 amino acids. The CDR3 protein is CSVVYLGKNTEAFF. In nucleotides, the CDR3 is TGCAGCGTTGTTTATTTGGGGAAGAACACTGAAGCTTTCTTT.

The V gene is TRBV2, the J gene TRBJ2-3; the match to TRBD2 covers 10 bases. Trimming cost V 2 bases and J 5 bases; bases outside gene matches: 16. This CDR3 is built from 19 residues. Germline assignment: CDR1 SNHLY and CDR2 FYNNEI. The CDR3 is CASSEWLAGEPGSLDTQYF. CDR3 sequence (DNA): TGTGCCAGCAGTGAATGGCTAGCGGGGGAGCCCGGGTCCTTAGATACGCAGTATTTT.

This clonotype was observed at least ten times. This chain connects TRBV5-1 to TRBJ1-6, with a possible D match to TRBD1 (6 bases). This CDR3 spans 14 amino acids. Per the germline V gene, CDR1 is SGHRS and CDR2 is YFSETQ. The germline V and J ends were trimmed by 2 bases and 7 bases, with 10 bases remaining between them. CDR3 sequence (DNA): TGCGCCAGCAGCTTAAACAGGGAAAATTCACCCCTCCACTTT. It translates to CASSLNRENSPLHF.

Ten or more counts support this clonotype. V and J are TRBV24-1 and TRBJ2-7; 8 positions agree with TRBD1. After removal of 2 bases from V and 3 bases from J, the junction contained 11 bases not matched to a gene. Germline V gene data show CDR1 as KGHDR and CDR2 as SFDVKD. The CDR3 covers 17 residues. The CDR3 loop reads CATSDWVWTGSSYEQYF. The CDR3 DNA is TGTGCCACCAGTGATTGGGTATGGACAGGGTCAAGCTACGAGCAGTACTTC.

This clonotype was seen at least ten times. The chain uses TRBV11-2 and TRBJ1-5; weak D call: TRBD1 (5 bases). Trimming left V 6 bases short and J 0 bases short, with 15 bases between. CDR3 length equals 16 residues. CDR1 is SGHAT and CDR2 is FQNNGV in the germline V gene. CDR3 DNA sequence: TGTGCCAGCAGTCCAATGGGGGGGTATAGCAATCAGCCCCAGCATTTT. This sequence encodes CASSPMGGYSNQPQHF. Filled out from reference TRBV11-2 and TRBJ1-5, the complete variable domain reads EAGVAQSPRYKIIEKRQSVAFWCNPISGHATLYWYQQILGQGPKLLIQFQNNGVVDDSQLPKDRFSAERLKGVDSTLKIQPAKLEDSAVYLCASSPMGGYSNQPQHFGDGTRLSIL.

The chain employs TRBV28 and TRBJ2-5, with TRBD1 as a possible D gene (6 bases). Looked up from germline, CDR1 is MDHEN and CDR2 is SYDVKM. V was clipped by 5 bases and J by 1 base, with 20 bases between them. The CDR3 loop spans 17 amino acids. CDR3 coding DNA: TGTGCCAGCAGTCTCAAACAGGGTCGGGGACCCCAAGAGACCCAGTACTTC. Translation: CASSLKQGRGPQETQYF.

This clonotype came up many times. The chain couples TRBV6-2 or TRBV6-3 to TRBJ2-5; no clear D. The V and J ends lost 4 bases and 5 bases respectively, with 5 bases between them. CDR1 is MNHEY, CDR2 SVGEGT, per germline. The CDR3 totals 11 residues. The CDR3 loop is CASSSAETQYF. DNA of the CDR3: TGTGCCAGCAGTTCGGCGGAGACCCAGTACTTC.

In its sample, this clonotype was seen many times. The rearrangement links TRBV12-3 or TRBV12-4 to TRBJ2-7; TRBD1 matches 7 bases. Trimming cost V 6 bases and J 5 bases; bases outside gene matches: 7. The CDR3 loop spans 13 amino acids. The CDR3 is CASRPSTGDEQYF. CDR3 bases: TGTGCCAGCAGGCCCTCAACAGGGGACGAGCAGTACTTC.

This clonotype was picked up a small number of times. This rearrangement joins TRBV28 to TRBJ1-6; unclear D gene. CDR3 length: 15 amino acids. V was trimmed by 1 base and J by 0 bases, leaving 4 bases between them. The V gene's germline CDR1 is MDHEN and CDR2 SYDVKM. The CDR3 DNA is TGTGCCAGCAGTTTATCTAGCTCCTATAATTCACCCCTCCACTTT. As protein: CASSLSSSYNSPLHF.

This clonotype appeared many times. The chain employs TRBV20-1 and TRBJ1-3; D is possibly TRBD1 (5 bases). Germline lookup yields CDR1 DFQATT and CDR2 SNEGSKA (reference sequence). Trimming stripped 3 bases from V and 3 bases from J, with 15 bases between. The CDR3 extends over 15 amino acids. As DNA, the CDR3 is TGCAGTGCTAGGCTGCGCAGGGAGAATGGAAACACCATATATTTT. The encoded protein is CSARLRRENGNTIYF.

In its sample, this clonotype was seen many times. Here the CDR3 reads CASSPRGQETQYF. CDR3 nucleotides: TGTGCCAGCAGCCCCCGCGGGCAAGAGACCCAGTACTTC. This chain connects TRBV18 to TRBJ2-5, with D perhaps TRBD2 (5 bases). Germline-derived CDR1 and CDR2 are KGHSH and LQKENI. CDR3 length: 13 amino acids. Trimming pared 8 bases from V and 2 bases from J, leaving 12 bases between.

V usage is TRBV6-2 or TRBV6-3 and J usage is TRBJ2-7, with D possibly being TRBD1 (5 bases). The V gene's germline CDR1 is MNHEY and CDR2 SVGEGT. V was cut by 6 bases and J by 3 bases, with 12 bases left in between. This CDR3 has 13 amino acids. The CDR3 DNA sequence: TGTGCCAGCAGCAGCTCCAGGGTCTACGAGCAGTACTTC. Residues: CASSSSRVYEQYF.

This clonotype came up many times. This chain links TRBV19 with TRBJ1-5; TRBD1 matches at 8 bases. The CDR3 has 16 amino acids. Trimming removed 2 bases from V and 4 bases from J; junction bases left unmatched: 7. Germline V gives CDR1 LNHDA, CDR2 SQIVND (reference sequence). CDR3 region: CASSIIQGAYNQPQHF. CDR3 DNA sequence: TGTGCCAGTAGTATAATCCAGGGGGCATATAATCAGCCCCAGCATTTT.